The subject of this entry is one T cell receptor beta chain. Its target is not known. This sample was included in a study of Tregs in tolerant kidney transplant recipients. Trimming took 7 bases from V and 5 from J, leaving 14 bases between them. The CDR3 is 13 amino acids. CDR1 is MDHEN and CDR2 is SYDVKM in the germline V gene. Method: immunoSEQ multiplex PCR; TCRdb's copy keeps in-frame clones and lacks some. The sample lists 100,000 to 150,000 clones, roughly nine tenths occurring once. The study's findings and limits: Biological reproducibility was not directly addressed, but technical replication error appeared minimal.

This TCR was sampled from a human donor in good health. Sequenced sample: CD4+ T cells from blood. The rearrangement joins TRBV28 to TRBJ1-2; D remains ambiguous. CDR3 residues: CASNPGARYGYTF. The DNA of the CDR3 is TGTGCCAGCAACCCCGGAGCTCGGTATGGCTACACCTTC.